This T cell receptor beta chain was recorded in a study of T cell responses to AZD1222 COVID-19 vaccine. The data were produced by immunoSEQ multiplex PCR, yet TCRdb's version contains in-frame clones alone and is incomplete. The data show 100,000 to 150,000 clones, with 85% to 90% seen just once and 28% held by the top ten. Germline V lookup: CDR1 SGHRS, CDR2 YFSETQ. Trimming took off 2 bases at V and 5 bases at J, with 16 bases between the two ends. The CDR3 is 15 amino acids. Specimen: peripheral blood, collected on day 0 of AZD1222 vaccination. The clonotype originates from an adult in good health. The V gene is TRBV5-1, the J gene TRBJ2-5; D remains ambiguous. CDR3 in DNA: TGCGCCAGCAGCTTTTGGGGTCTCGGGCGGGAGACCCAGTACTTC. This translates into CASSFWGLGRETQYF.